The 14 T cell receptor beta chains reported below all come from one sample, sequenced in a study of vaccination and CD4 T cells after COVID-19. Documented treatment: roughly ten-day PBMC culture with coronavirus spike peptide pools or control peptides (ViraFEST assay). During the years 2011-2018, before the COVID-19 pandemic, the unexposed donor's CD4+ T cells were collected. The assay that was used to sequence DNA from cultured CD4+ T cells was the Oncomine TCR Beta short-read assay. Scientists extracted genomic DNA from CD4+ T cells grown in culture. TCRdb reprocessed the PCR reads with MiXCR, giving one entry per CDR3 protein. The sample carries 8,500 to 14,000 distinct CDR3 sequences, around 30% recorded once. Their specific antigens are unknown. Input material: CD4+ T cells from blood, cultured in vitro. Receptor source: a human donor in good health.

This clonotype occurred a few times. The chain joins TRBV24-1 to TRBJ1-6; D is undetermined. V was cut by 5 bases and J by 9 bases, with 19 bases left in between. Germline V lookup: CDR1 KGHDR, CDR2 SFDVKD. The CDR3 spans 16 residues. CDR3 nucleotides: TGTGCCACCAGTGCCCAACGGGGAGGGTTTATTTCACCCCTCCACTTT. Its translation is CATSAQRGGFISPLHF.

This clonotype has only a few counts. This chain joins TRBV19 and TRBJ2-7; D might be TRBD2 (5 bases). The CDR3 loop spans 13 amino acids. CDR1 and CDR2 from the germline V gene are LNHDA and SQIVND (reference sequence). The V gene lost 0 bases and the J gene lost 8 bases, with 11 bases spanning the gap. CDR3 residues: CASSIDLAWQQYF. In nucleotides, the CDR3 is TGTGCCAGTAGTATAGATTTAGCGTGGCAGCAGTACTTC.

This clonotype turned up a few times. This chain joins TRBV6-2 or TRBV6-3 and TRBJ1-5; D not resolved. Germline V gene sequence: CDR1 MNHEY, CDR2 SVGEGT. This CDR3 region has 14 residues. V lost 2 bases to trimming and J lost 5 bases, with 10 bases between them. The CDR3 sequence: CASSYASGYQPQHF. The CDR3 region has the DNA TGTGCCAGCAGTTACGCCTCCGGCTATCAGCCCCAGCATTTT.

Details on this clonotype: A read error is likely, as this CDR3 ends without the conserved phenylalanine or tryptophan. The gene calls are TRBV29-1 and TRBJ1-5; possibly TRBD1 for D (6 bases). The CDR3 sequence is 13 residues long. V shed 4 bases and J shed 4 bases, with 11 bases lying between them. Germline values: CDR1 SQVTM, CDR2 ANQGSEA. This CDR3 is CSVAGGGNQPQHY. The CDR3 DNA follows: TGCAGCGTTGCTGGGGGCGGTAATCAGCCCCAGCATTAT.

The gene calls are TRBV11-2 and TRBJ2-7; D not certain. The length of the CDR3 is 15 residues. Trimming removed 5 bases from V and 3 bases from J, with 17 bases in between. The V gene's germline CDR1 is SGHAT and CDR2 FQNNGV. DNA of the CDR3: TGTGCCAGCAGCCAAAACCCGGCGGCGAACTACGAGCAGTACTTC. It codes for CASSQNPAANYEQYF.

This clonotype was picked up a small number of times. V usage is TRBV4-1 and J usage is TRBJ2-6; TRBD2 matches at 8 bases. The V segment lost 2 bases and the J segment 2 bases; nucleotides outside the gene matches: 8. Germline V gene data show CDR1 as MGHRA and CDR2 as YSYEKL. The CDR3 spans 18 residues. The CDR3 nucleotides are TGCGCCAGCAGCCAATTTCCTAGCGGGCAGACTGGGGCCAACGTCCTGACTTTC. Translating gives CASSQFPSGQTGANVLTF.

This clonotype appeared a few times. The chain carries TRBV7-9 and TRBJ2-1; 8 bases match TRBD1. The germline gives CDR1 SEHNR, CDR2 FQNEAQ (reference sequence). The CDR3 is 15 residues long. V lost 7 bases, J lost 3 bases, and 8 bases stayed unmatched. The CDR3 loop is CASILPGQVYNEQFF. The CDR3 region has the DNA TGTGCCAGCATTCTTCCGGGACAGGTCTACAATGAGCAGTTCTTC.

The rearrangement links TRBV14 to TRBJ1-5, with D uncertain. CDR3 size: 13 residues. Germline CDR1 SGHDN, CDR2 FVKESK. Trimming took 1 base from V and 3 from J, leaving 4 bases between them. CDR3 coding DNA: TGTGCCAGCAGCCAAGGGGTCAATCAGCCCCAGCATTTT. Its protein product is CASSQGVNQPQHF.

This chain joins TRBV9 and TRBJ1-2; 9 bases fit TRBD1. CDR1 and CDR2 from the germline V gene are SGDLS and YYNGEE. There are 15 residues in the CDR3. The trim removed 0 bases at V and 6 bases at J, leaving 6 bases unmatched. In DNA form, the CDR3 reads TGTGCCAGCAGCGTAGATTGGGGACAGGGACATGGCTACACCTTC. This codes for CASSVDWGQGHGYTF.

The chain uses TRBV15 and TRBJ2-7; no clear D gene. V lost 0 bases, J lost 2 bases, and 8 bases lay in between. This CDR3 contains 14 residues. Germline V gene sequence: CDR1 LNHNV, CDR2 YYDKDF (reference sequence). Written as DNA, the CDR3 is TGTGCCACCAGCAGAGAGTACGGTCCCTACGAGCAGTACTTC. This codes for CATSREYGPYEQYF. The variable domain in full, completed from reference TRBV15 and TRBJ2-7, reads DAMVIQNPRYQVTQFGKPVTLSCSQTLNHNVMYWYQQKSSQAPKLLFHYYDKDFNNEADTPDNFQSRRPNTSFCFLDIRSPGLGDTAMYLCATSREYGPYEQYFGPGTRLTVT.

There are a few counts of this clonotype. V and J are TRBV6-1 and TRBJ1-1; possible D gene TRBD1, 5 bases. This CDR3 contains 14 residues. V lost 5 bases, J lost 6 bases, and 16 bases lay in between. Germline lookup yields CDR1 MNHNS and CDR2 SASEGT. The CDR3 protein is CASSMTPGGSEAFF. In nucleotides, the CDR3 is TGTGCCAGCAGTATGACACCCGGGGGGTCTGAAGCTTTCTTT.

This clonotype rates as medium-sized. This chain connects TRBV20-1 to TRBJ2-3; 8 nucleotides match TRBD2. CDR1 and CDR2 (germline): DFQATT, SNEGSKA (reference sequence). The CDR3 loop spans 17 amino acids. Losses at the gene ends were 0 bases for V and 4 bases for J; bases not matched to a gene: 12. The CDR3 DNA is TGCAGTGCTAGAGATCTCAAGAGCGGGAGTCAACCAGATACGCAGTATTTT. Amino acid sequence: CSARDLKSGSQPDTQYF.

The J gene is TRBJ2-7, the V gene TRBV30; TRBD1 agrees at 8 bases. Per the germline V gene, CDR1 is GTSNPN and CDR2 is SVGIG (reference sequence). CDR3 length equals 14 residues. Unmatched junction bases numbered 5, after V lost 4 bases and J lost 0 bases. The DNA for the CDR3 is TGTGCCTGGAATTACAGGGGGGCCTCCTACGAGCAGTACTTC. Protein product: CAWNYRGASYEQYF.

Within the sample, this clonotype is medium-sized (0.01 to 0.1%). CDR3 DNA sequence: TGTGCCAGCAGACTCGAGCCGGGCGGGCTCTACGAGCAGTACTTC. This codes for CASRLEPGGLYEQYF. The V and J genes are TRBV6-1 and TRBJ2-7; TRBD2 is a possible D gene (5 bases). CDR1 is MNHNS and CDR2 is SASEGT in the germline V gene. The ends were cut back, 6 bases at V and 3 bases at J, with 18 bases in the middle. CDR3 length: 15 amino acids.